One and the same sample provided the 20 T cell receptor beta chains below, sequenced in a study of shared clonotypes between healthy human individuals. Measured with immunoSEQ multiplex PCR; TCRdb has only the in-frame clones, and not every one. The profile shows around 2.1 million clones, about 94% of them singletons. The sequenced sample consisted of naive CD4+ T cells sorted from blood. Subset here: CD45RA+ positively selected. These receptors were obtained from a man younger than 35 in good health.

The rearrangement uses TRBV9 and TRBJ1-5, with a weak D call TRBD1 (6 bases). The CDR3 contains 15 residues. CDR1 is SGDLS and CDR2 is YYNGEE in the germline V gene. V lost 0 bases, J lost 2 bases, and 9 bases lay in between. The CDR3 bases are TGTGCCAGCAGCGTAGATTCAGGGGGCAATCAGCCCCAGCATTTT. Its protein is CASSVDSGGNQPQHF.

V usage is TRBV6-5 and J usage is TRBJ2-7; TRBD1 aligns across 10 bases. The CDR3 covers 13 residues. The trim removed 8 bases at V and 3 bases at J, leaving 4 bases unmatched. Germline V gene sequence: CDR1 MNHEY, CDR2 SVGAGI. The CDR3 DNA reads as TGTGCCAGCCAGAGGACAGGGGGCTACGAGCAGTACTTC. This translates into CASQRTGGYEQYF.

The rearrangement joins TRBV6-1 to TRBJ2-1; perhaps TRBD1 as D (5 bases). V gave up 1 base and J gave up 5 bases, with 9 bases separating them. The CDR3 runs 14 residues. Germline assignment: CDR1 MNHNS and CDR2 SASEGT. The CDR3 spells CASSEEGFNNEQFF. DNA for the CDR3: TGTGCCAGCAGTGAAGAGGGGTTCAACAATGAGCAGTTCTTC.

This clone was observed a single time. This chain links TRBV11-1 with TRBJ2-4; TRBD1 agrees at 8 bases. The V segment lost 6 bases and the J segment 4 bases; nucleotides outside the gene matches: 5. There are 14 residues in the CDR3. Germline V gene lookup returns CDR1 SGHAT and CDR2 FQDESV (reference sequence). The chain's CDR3 is CASSHRDRKNIQYF. CDR3 sequence (DNA): TGTGCCAGCAGTCACCGGGACAGGAAAAACATTCAGTACTTC.

The V and J genes are TRBV6-6 and TRBJ1-5; 8 bases are shared with TRBD1. The germline CDR1 and CDR2 sequences are MNHNY and SVGAGI (reference sequence). With 6 bases clipped from V and 7 bases from J, the junction kept 11 bases outside the gene matches. CDR3 size: 15 residues. CDR3 coding DNA: TGTGCCAGCAGCCCTCTGGACAGGGACGGGCAGCCCCAGCATTTT. Translation gives CASSPLDRDGQPQHF.

This clone was detected only once. The DNA of the CDR3 is TGTGCCAGCAGTGACCGTCCGTGGAGCTCCTACAATGAGCAGTTCTTC. Its protein is CASSDRPWSSYNEQFF. This sequence joins TRBV6-1 and TRBJ2-1; no definite D call. The CDR3 has 16 residues. Germline CDR1 is MNHNS and CDR2 is SASEGT. The V gene lost 3 bases and the J gene lost 0 bases, with 12 bases spanning the gap.

The rearrangement links TRBV28 to TRBJ1-5; weak D call: TRBD1 (6 bases). CDR3 length equals 14 residues. V lost 6 bases, J lost 0 bases, and 9 bases lay in between. Germline assignment: CDR1 MDHEN and CDR2 SYDVKM. The CDR3 DNA reads as TGTGCCAGCAGCAGACAGGATAGCAATCAGCCCCAGCATTTT. It yields the protein CASSRQDSNQPQHF.

The CDR3 sequence: CASKVDRIRQPQHF. The DNA of the CDR3 is TGTGCCAGCAAAGTTGACCGGATCAGGCAGCCCCAGCATTTT. The rearrangement uses TRBV6-6 and TRBJ1-5, with D hard to call. Germline CDR1 reads MNHNY; CDR2 reads SVGAGI (reference sequence). The CDR3 covers 14 residues. Trimming pared 7 bases from V and 7 bases from J, leaving 17 bases between.

The chain recombines TRBV5-1 with TRBJ1-1; D is undetermined. Trimming removed 0 bases at V and 6 bases at J, with 9 bases between. Germline loops: CDR1 SGHRS, CDR2 YFSETQ. The CDR3 length is 13 residues. DNA for the CDR3: TGCGCCAGCAGCTTGGGGGCCGGCCCTGAAGCTTTCTTT. Its protein is CASSLGAGPEAFF.

Concerning this clone itself: This CDR3 is also generated by other DNA sequences in the sample. The J gene is TRBJ1-5, the V gene TRBV27; D is unclear. Deletions cut 2 bases from V and 2 bases from J, with 10 bases between. Germline CDR1 is MNHEY and CDR2 is SMNVEV (reference sequence). The CDR3 totals 15 residues. The CDR3 region is CASSLGSGGNQPQHF. For the CDR3, the DNA is TGTGCCAGCAGTTTAGGATCGGGTGGCAATCAGCCCCAGCATTTT.

The chain is built from TRBV5-1 and TRBJ1-6; 8 positions match TRBD1. There are 14 residues in the CDR3. The V segment lost 4 bases and the J segment 7 bases; nucleotides outside the gene matches: 4. Germline V gene sequence: CDR1 SGHRS, CDR2 YFSETQ. This chain's CDR3 is CASSRGQGNSPLHF. As DNA, the CDR3 is TGCGCCAGCAGCAGAGGACAGGGAAATTCACCCCTCCACTTT.

V and J are TRBV11-2 and TRBJ2-3; D might be TRBD1 or TRBD2, each matching 5 bases. Trimming shortened V by 5 bases and J by 0 bases, and 12 bases separated the two germline ends. This CDR3 has 15 amino acids. Germline V gene lookup returns CDR1 SGHAT and CDR2 FQNNGV. The DNA for the CDR3 is TGTGCCAGCAGCCCTCTTGGGACCAGCACAGATACGCAGTATTTT. Translating gives CASSPLGTSTDTQYF. Variable domain in full (rest from reference TRBV11-2 and TRBJ2-3): EAGVAQSPRYKIIEKRQSVAFWCNPISGHATLYWYQQILGQGPKLLIQFQNNGVVDDSQLPKDRFSAERLKGVDSTLKIQPAKLEDSAVYLCASSPLGTSTDTQYFGPGTRLTVL.

Here the CDR3 DNA reads TGTGCCAGCAGTCCACAGGGGCCCACTAATCAGCCCCAGCATTTT. This gives the protein CASSPQGPTNQPQHF. V is TRBV28 and J is TRBJ1-5; 7 positions match TRBD1. Per the germline V gene, CDR1 is MDHEN and CDR2 is SYDVKM. V lost 5 bases, J lost 4 bases, and 8 bases stayed unmatched. This CDR3 is 15 amino acids long.

Note on this clone: This same CDR3 is encoded by further DNA sequences in the sample. The chain uses TRBV2 and TRBJ1-4; 7 bases match TRBD1. The CDR3 totals 14 residues. Losses at the gene ends were 4 bases for V and 3 bases for J; bases not matched to a gene: 2. Germline CDR1 SNHLY, CDR2 FYNNEI. As DNA, the CDR3 is TGTGCCAGCAGTGGACAGGGAGCTAATGAAAAACTGTTTTTT. Translating it yields CASSGQGANEKLFF. The whole variable domain, remainder taken from reference TRBV2 and TRBJ1-4, is EPEVTQTPSHQVTQMGQEVILRCVPISNHLYFYWYRQILGQKVEFLVSFYNNEISEKSEIFDDQFSVERPDGSNFTLKIRSTKLEDSAMYFCASSGQGANEKLFFGSGTQLSVL.

The chain links TRBV19 to TRBJ2-3, with TRBD1 identical over 9 bases. V lost 6 bases to trimming and J lost 7 bases; unmatched junction nucleotides: 8. The CDR3 spans 14 residues. CDR1 is LNHDA and CDR2 is SQIVND in the germline V gene (reference sequence). The DNA of the CDR3 is TGTGCCAGTAGGCCGGGACAGGGAAGAAATACGCAGTATTTT. Amino acids: CASRPGQGRNTQYF.

The chain carries TRBV19 and TRBJ1-6; D perhaps matches TRBD1 (5 bases). The germline V gene has CDR1 LNHDA and CDR2 SQIVND (reference sequence). V lost 5 bases and J lost 5, with 16 bases in between. This CDR3 contains 16 residues. The CDR3 DNA reads TGTGCCAGTAGTTTGGGGACCGGGAATAATAATTCACCCCTCCACTTT. Its protein product is CASSLGTGNNNSPLHF.

In nucleotides, the CDR3 is TGTGCCAGCGGCTTAACCCCTTCGTACAATGAGCAGTTCTTC. Encoded protein: CASGLTPSYNEQFF. This chain links TRBV2 with TRBJ2-1, with no clear D. Germline V lookup: CDR1 SNHLY, CDR2 FYNNEI. The CDR3 has 14 residues. Between the trimmed V and J ends, which lost 8 bases and 4 bases, there was a span of 15 bases.

The chain carries TRBV19 and TRBJ1-5, with a weak D call TRBD1 (5 bases). The CDR3 runs 13 residues. Germline CDR1 and CDR2: LNHDA and SQIVND (reference sequence). The V end was cut by 11 bases, the J end by 6 bases, with 17 bases between. This CDR3 reads CAVGGTGFQPQHF. The CDR3 DNA reads TGTGCCGTGGGGGGAACGGGCTTTCAGCCCCAGCATTTT.

The chain employs TRBV30 and TRBJ2-6, with D hard to call. The CDR3 length is 15 residues. Per germline, CDR1 GTSNPN and CDR2 SVGIG (reference sequence). V was pared by 1 base and J by 0 bases, with 7 bases between. The CDR3 loop reads CAWSGRLSGANVLTF. DNA for the CDR3: TGTGCCTGGAGTGGACGGCTCTCTGGGGCCAACGTCCTGACTTTC.

V usage is TRBV5-1 and J usage is TRBJ2-7, with D possibly matching TRBD1 (5 bases). This CDR3 comprises 16 residues. V was cut by 0 bases and J by 2 bases, with 15 bases left in between. CDR1 and CDR2 from the germline V gene are SGHRS and YFSETQ. The CDR3: CASSLAPQGSTYEQYF. CDR3 DNA sequence: TGCGCCAGCAGCTTGGCACCCCAGGGATCCACCTACGAGCAGTACTTC.